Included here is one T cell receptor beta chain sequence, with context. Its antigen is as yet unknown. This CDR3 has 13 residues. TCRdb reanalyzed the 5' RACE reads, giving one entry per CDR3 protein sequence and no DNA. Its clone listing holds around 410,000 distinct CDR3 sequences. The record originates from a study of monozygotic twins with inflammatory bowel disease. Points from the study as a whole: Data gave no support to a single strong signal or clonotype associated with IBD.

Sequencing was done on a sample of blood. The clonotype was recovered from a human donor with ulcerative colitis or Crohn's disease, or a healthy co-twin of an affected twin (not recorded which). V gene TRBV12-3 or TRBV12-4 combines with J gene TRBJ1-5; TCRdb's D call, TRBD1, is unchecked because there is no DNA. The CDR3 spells CASRPGRNQPQHF.